This T cell receptor beta chain is from a study of cytomegalovirus exposure and HLA in healthy donors. Findings of the study overall: A later analysis reportedly found that, within productive TCRs, an Asian-associated ancestry cluster had fewer N-insertions than the mean observed across the roughly 700 donors. Per a prior analysis, the majority of TCR beta V segments were productive roughly 87% or roughly 30% of the time. When analyzed later, the rates of TCR association showed variation by HLA locus, with DRB1 the most and HLA-C the fewest.

PCR employed 60 Vbeta and 13 Jbeta primers. Sequencing used immunoSEQ multiplex PCR; TCRdb keeps in-frame clones, though not all of them. This sample has fewer than 150,000 clones, with roughly 68% found just once. Comments on this clone: Antigen unknown.

This clonotype was sampled from a woman aged 45-60 years in good health and CMV-seropositive. Sequencing was performed on PBMCs.

The CDR3 sequence is CASSVAPRVSYGYTF. The CDR3, as DNA: TGTGCCAGCAGCGTAGCCCCCCGGGTTAGCTATGGCTACACCTTC. J is TRBJ1-2 and V is TRBV9; D unresolved. The germline V gene has CDR1 SGDLS and CDR2 YYNGEE. With 0 bases removed from V and 4 bases from J, the gap between germline ends came to 13 bases. CDR3 size: 15 residues.